The 22 T cell receptor beta chains below all came from one sample that was sequenced in a study of PD-1 blockade in classical Hodgkin lymphoma. Time point described: cycle 4 day 1 (C4D1), after 5 to 7 weeks of nivolumab. There was relapse after autologous stem cell transplantation in every patient, and there was variation in brentuximab vedotin exposure. Some clones are missing from TCRdb's copy, which holds only in-frame ones; the method was immunoSEQ multiplex PCR. The sample shows tens of thousands of clones, roughly 90% of them seen only once. The specimen was peripheral blood mononuclear cells (PBMCs), collected before the fourth cycle of nivolumab. All receptors come from a human donor with classical Hodgkin lymphoma.

V gene TRBV25-1 combines with J gene TRBJ2-7; a possible D gene is TRBD2 (5 bases). V was cut by 4 bases and J by 7 bases, with 8 bases left in between. Per the germline V gene, CDR1 is MGHDK and CDR2 is SYGVNS. This CDR3 contains 11 residues. The DNA for the CDR3 is TGTGCCAGCAGTGCTGGCGGGGAGCAGTACTTC. It is translated as CASSAGGEQYF.

This sequence joins TRBV7-5 and TRBJ2-1; the table's D call TRBD1 went unverified against the DNA. TRBV7-5 is described as a pseudogene. There are 20 residues in the CDR3. The CDR3 coding sequence is TGTGTCAGAAGCTTTAAGACAGGGGTCATTAAACCCCACTCCTACAATGAGCAGTTCTTC. It encodes CVRSFKTGVIKPHSYNEQFF.

This clone was counted a few times. This chain links TRBV7-9 with TRBJ2-3, with 11 bases aligning to TRBD2. Trimming cost V 5 bases and J 2 bases; bases outside gene matches: 6. This CDR3 has 16 residues. Germline lookup yields CDR1 SEHNR and CDR2 FQNEAQ (reference sequence). CDR3 amino acids: CASSLGTSGLTDTQYF. The CDR3 bases are TGTGCCAGCAGCCTTGGGACTAGCGGCCTCACAGATACGCAGTATTTT.

The rearrangement joins TRBV21-1 to TRBJ2-1; the table's D call, TRBD2, was not checked against the DNA. TRBV21-1 is a pseudogene segment. The CDR3 contains 16 residues. CDR3 residues: CASNLAGLAENNEQFF. The CDR3, as DNA: TGTGCCAGCAACCTCGCCGGACTAGCGGAGAACAATGAGCAGTTCTTC.

The chain has TRBV5-6 and TRBJ1-4, with D possibly matching TRBD1 (5 bases). Germline values: CDR1 SGHDT, CDR2 YYEEEE. Trimming pared 2 bases from V and 0 bases from J, leaving 8 bases between. The CDR3 is made up of 15 amino acids. CDR3 coding DNA: TGTGCCAGCAGCTTACAGGTTGCAACTAATGAAAAACTGTTTTTT. Its translation: CASSLQVATNEKLFF.

This rearrangement joins TRBV6-6 to TRBJ2-5; tentative D call: TRBD2 (5 bases). Trimming stripped 2 bases from V and 13 bases from J, with 11 bases between. The CDR3 length is 11 residues. Looked up from germline, CDR1 is MNHNY and CDR2 is SVGAGI (reference sequence). The CDR3 sequence is CASSYGSWWYF. The CDR3 DNA is TGTGCCAGCAGTTACGGGAGTTGGTGGTACTTC.

The chain couples TRBV25-1 to TRBJ2-2; tentative D call: TRBD1 (5 bases). Germline V gene data show CDR1 as MGHDK and CDR2 as SYGVNS. The CDR3 totals 13 residues. V lost 4 bases and J lost 6, with 9 bases in between. The CDR3 DNA is TGTGCCAGCAGTGCCCAGGGTTCCGGGGAGCTGTTTTTT. This sequence encodes CASSAQGSGELFF.

The chain uses TRBV7-9 and TRBJ2-7; D perhaps matches TRBD1 (6 bases). Germline V gives CDR1 SEHNR, CDR2 FQNEAQ (reference sequence). The CDR3 totals 19 residues. Trimming left V 5 bases short and J 7 bases short, with 33 bases between. CDR3 bases: TGTGCCAGCAGCCCTCCGTTAGGAAGGGGGACGCTAACGCTACAAGAGCAGTACTTC. It encodes CASSPPLGRGTLTLQEQYF. The full variable domain, rest sourced from reference TRBV7-9 and TRBJ2-7, is DTGVSQNPRHKITKRGQNVTFRCDPISEHNRLYWYRQTLGQGPEFLTYFQNEAQLEKSRLLSDRFSAERPKGSFSTLEIQRTEQGDSAMYLCASSPPLGRGTLTLQEQYFGPGTRLTVT.

The V gene is TRBV11-2, the J gene TRBJ1-3; 10 bases line up with TRBD1. Germline V gene sequence: CDR1 SGHAT, CDR2 FQNNGV. The CDR3 contains 17 residues. J was trimmed by 4 bases and V by 4 bases; bases with no gene match: 10. The CDR3 reads CASSSQSGTGAGNTIYF. CDR3 coding DNA: TGTGCCAGCAGCTCTCAATCCGGGACAGGGGCCGGAAACACCATATATTTT.

A few counts support this clone. The chain employs TRBV18 and TRBJ2-7; the match to TRBD2 covers 10 bases. J lost 5 bases, V lost 3 bases, and 10 bases had no gene match. Germline V lookup: CDR1 KGHSH, CDR2 LQKENI. The CDR3 is made up of 16 amino acids. In nucleotides, the CDR3 is TGTGCCAGCTCACCGTATGCTAGCGGGAGATTCGACGAGCAGTACTTC. This encodes CASSPYASGRFDEQYF.

This clone was recorded a few times. The genes are TRBV6-1 and TRBJ1-1; D unclear. The CDR3 totals 13 residues. Germline V gene data show CDR1 as MNHNS and CDR2 as SASEGT. V was trimmed by 3 bases and J by 4 bases, leaving 9 bases between them. The CDR3 DNA follows: TGTGCCAGCAGTGAGAACAGCCGCACTGAAGCTTTCTTT. It yields the protein CASSENSRTEAFF.

V and J are TRBV5-8 and TRBJ1-5; D is ambiguous. Germline assignment: CDR1 SGHTS and CDR2 YDEGEE. The CDR3 contains 18 residues. Trimming took off 2 bases at V and 6 bases at J, with 24 bases between the two ends. The CDR3 spells CASSFVRGSGSLVQPQHF. The CDR3 DNA sequence: TGTGCCAGCAGCTTCGTCCGGGGATCTGGTTCTTTGGTTCAGCCCCAGCATTTT.

The count of this clone is one. The rearrangement uses TRBV5-1 and TRBJ1-1; D remains unclear. The CDR3 is 13 residues long. Deletions cut 0 bases from V and 6 bases from J, with 9 bases between. Per germline, CDR1 SGHRS and CDR2 YFSETQ. CDR3 sequence reads: CASSLARDAEAFF. In DNA, the CDR3 is TGCGCCAGCAGCTTGGCCAGAGATGCTGAAGCTTTCTTT. Based on the CDR3 plus reference TRBV5-1 and TRBJ1-1, the full variable domain is KAGVTQTPRYLIKTRGQQVTLSCSPISGHRSVSWYQQTPGQGLQFLFEYFSETQRNKGNFPGRFSGRQFSNSRSEMNVSTLELGDSALYLCASSLARDAEAFFGQGTRLTVV.

The rearrangement uses TRBV6-6 and TRBJ1-5; 9 bases are shared with TRBD1. Germline V gene sequence: CDR1 MNHNY, CDR2 SVGAGI (reference sequence). V shed 6 bases and J 7 bases; nucleotides not matched to a gene: 13. The CDR3 runs 16 residues. CDR3 DNA sequence: TGTGCCAGCAGGGGGACAGGGATGGGCACGGGGCAGCCCCAGCATTTT. Residues: CASRGTGMGTGQPQHF.

The chain links TRBV14 to TRBJ2-5; D is unclear. The CDR3 is made up of 12 amino acids. Trimming shortened V by 5 bases and J by 5 bases, and 9 bases separated the two germline ends. The germline gives CDR1 SGHDN, CDR2 FVKESK. The CDR3 nucleotides read TGTGCCAGCAGCACAAATAGGGAGACCCAGTACTTC. It specifies CASSTNRETQYF.

This chain uses TRBV11-2 with TRBJ2-7; D gene ambiguous. The CDR3 totals 13 residues. With 1 base removed from V and 7 bases from J, the gap between germline ends came to 11 bases. Germline V CDR1 and CDR2: SGHAT, FQNNGV. CDR3 nucleotides: TGTGCCAGCAGCTTAGCCCCCGCTAAGGAGCAGTACTTC. This codes for CASSLAPAKEQYF.

The chain joins TRBV7-2 to TRBJ2-5; 12 nucleotides line up with TRBD2. Unmatched junction bases numbered 8, after V lost 2 bases and J lost 4 bases. Germline-derived CDR1 and CDR2 are SGHTA and FQGNSA. This CDR3 is 17 amino acids long. In DNA form, the CDR3 reads TGTGCCAGCAGCTTATTGACTAGCGGGAGTTGGGCAGAGACCCAGTACTTC. It yields the protein CASSLLTSGSWAETQYF.

The V call is TRBV2, the J call TRBJ2-7, with TRBD2 matching 7 bases. The CDR3 loop spans 13 amino acids. Trimming removed 7 bases from V and 0 bases from J; junction bases left unmatched: 3. Germline-derived CDR1 and CDR2 are SNHLY and FYNNEI. Written as DNA, the CDR3 is TGTGCCAGCATGGGGGGGATCTCCTACGAGCAGTACTTC. Encoded protein: CASMGGISYEQYF.

J is TRBJ2-5 and V is TRBV5-4; 7 nucleotides match TRBD2. CDR1 and CDR2 from the germline V gene are SGHNT and YYREEE (reference sequence). The length of the CDR3 is 13 residues. Trimming cost V 4 bases and J 5 bases; bases outside gene matches: 5. For the CDR3, the DNA is TGTGCCAGCAGCCCGAGGGAGGGGGAGACCCAGTACTTC. It is translated as CASSPREGETQYF.

The chain recombines TRBV10-2 with TRBJ2-7; weak D call: TRBD2 (6 bases). V dropped 6 bases and J dropped 2 bases, with 14 bases sitting between them. The CDR3 consists of 14 residues. Germline CDR1 is WSHSY and CDR2 is SAAADI. The CDR3 region has the DNA TGCGCCAGCAGGGGACTCCAGATTCCCTACGAGCAGTACTTC. It is translated as CASRGLQIPYEQYF.

This clone appeared a single time. The rearrangement joins TRBV2 to TRBJ2-7; 11 positions match TRBD1. Germline CDR1 is SNHLY and CDR2 is FYNNEI. Trimming took 10 bases from V and 2 from J; bases not matched to a gene: 16. CDR3 length equals 17 residues. The CDR3: CANGWRAGQGAAYEQYF. CDR3 nucleotide sequence: TGTGCCAACGGTTGGCGCGCAGGACAGGGGGCGGCCTACGAGCAGTACTTC.

The chain has TRBV6-5 and TRBJ2-1; D call uncertain. V lost 6 bases and J 0 bases, leaving 9 bases between the germline ends. Germline V gene sequence: CDR1 MNHEY, CDR2 SVGAGI. The length of the CDR3 is 14 residues. The CDR3 nucleotides read TGTGCCAGCAGGGACCGTAGCTCCTACAATGAGCAGTTCTTC. Amino acid sequence: CASRDRSSYNEQFF.